These 2 T cell receptor beta chains originate from one sample sequenced in a study of early T cells in non-severe SARS-CoV-2 infection. TCRdb recomputed calls from the 5' RACE reads with MiXCR, one row per CDR3 protein. The table has 100,000 to 120,000 distinct CDR3 sequences, around an eighth seen once. The specimen was whole blood, collected at baseline. The receptors here all came from an adult who was a healthcare worker with PCR-confirmed SARS-CoV-2 infection or an uninfected control (not recorded which).

This chain joins TRBV6-5 and TRBJ1-2; D remains ambiguous. CDR3 length: 15 amino acids. Trimming shortened V by 2 bases and J by 6 bases, and 16 bases separated the two germline ends. CDR1 is MNHEY, CDR2 SVGAGI, per germline. The CDR3 region is CASSYISGSGHGYTF. CDR3 bases: TGTGCCAGCAGTTACATCAGCGGGAGTGGGCATGGCTACACCTTC.

This chain joins TRBV19 and TRBJ2-1; D is possibly TRBD1 or TRBD2 (5 bases each). The germline V and J ends were trimmed by 3 bases and 5 bases, with 11 bases remaining between them. The V gene's germline CDR1 is LNHDA and CDR2 SQIVND (reference sequence). The CDR3 is 14 residues long. CDR3 residues: CASSITGANNEQFF. The CDR3 region has the DNA TGTGCCAGTAGTATTACCGGGGCCAACAATGAGCAGTTCTTC.